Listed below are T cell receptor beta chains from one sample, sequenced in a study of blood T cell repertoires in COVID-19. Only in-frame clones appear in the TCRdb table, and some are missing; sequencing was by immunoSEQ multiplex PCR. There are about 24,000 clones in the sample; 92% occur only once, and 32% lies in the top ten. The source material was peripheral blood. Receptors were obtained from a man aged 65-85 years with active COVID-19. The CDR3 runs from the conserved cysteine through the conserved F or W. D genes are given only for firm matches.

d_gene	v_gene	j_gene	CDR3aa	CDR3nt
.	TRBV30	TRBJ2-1	CAWSVKGLDDEQFF	TGTGCCTGGAGTGTGAAGGGGTTGGACGATGAGCAGTTCTTC
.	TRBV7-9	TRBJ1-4	CASSLAGVPGEKLFF	TGTGCCAGCAGCTTAGCGGGTGTCCCCGGGGAAAAACTGTTTTTT
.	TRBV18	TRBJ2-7	CASSPPDGAYEQYF	TGTGCCAGCTCACCACCGGACGGGGCCTACGAGCAGTACTTC
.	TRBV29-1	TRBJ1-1	CSVDNTGDTEAFF	TGCAGCGTTGATAACACAGGCGACACTGAAGCTTTCTTT
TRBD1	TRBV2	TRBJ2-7	CASKGTGNSYEQYF	TGTGCCAGCAAAGGGACAGGGAACTCCTACGAGCAGTACTTC
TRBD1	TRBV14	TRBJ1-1	CASSQHRGSLYTEAFF	TGTGCCAGCAGCCAGCACAGGGGCAGCCTTTACACTGAAGCTTTCTTT
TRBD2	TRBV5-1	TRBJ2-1	CASSLLERGNYNEQFF	TGCGCCAGCAGCTTGCTGGAGCGGGGGAACTACAATGAGCAGTTCTTC
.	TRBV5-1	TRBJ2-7	CASSTGFYEQYF	TGCGCCAGCAGCACAGGTTTCTACGAGCAGTACTTC
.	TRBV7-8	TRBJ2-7	CASSFRGTYEQYF	TGTGCCAGCAGCTTCCGGGGTACCTACGAGCAGTACTTC
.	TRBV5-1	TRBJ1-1	CASSLSGGRDEAFF	TGCGCCAGCAGCTTGTCTGGGGGGAGGGATGAAGCTTTCTTT
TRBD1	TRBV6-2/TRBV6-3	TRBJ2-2	CASSRRRTGGEGELFF	TGTGCCAGCAGTCGACGTCGGACAGGGGGGGAAGGGGAGCTGTTTTTT
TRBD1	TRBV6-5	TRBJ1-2	CASSWTGGLEGYTF	TGTGCCAGCAGTTGGACAGGGGGCTTGGAGGGCTACACCTTC